The 25 T cell receptor beta chains reported below all come from one sample, sequenced in a study of control samples from healthy donors and cancer patients (dated by TCRdb to between 2020 and 2021). The library was produced with the immunoSEQ multiplex PCR assay. TCRdb limited this immuneACCESS table to in-frame rearrangements with V and J called. A share of clones is missing; checked studies link under half to unresolved V genes, and the rest is unexplained. This sample's table has entries for some 180,000 clones. The biggest ten clones account for less than 2.5% of the sample. The specimen sequenced was blood. The receptor source for this set is a woman under 40 in good health.

The gene calls are TRBV6-5 and TRBJ1-2; the match to TRBD1 covers 10 bases. V trimming: 6 bases; J trimming: 8 bases; junction bases outside the gene matches: 9. This CDR3 spans 14 amino acids. In germline, CDR1 is MNHEY, CDR2 SVGAGI. CDR3 sequence (DNA): TGTGCCAGCAGGACACACCAGACAGGGGGCGGCTACACCTTC. It translates to CASRTHQTGGGYTF.

The chain is built from TRBV23-1 and TRBJ2-7; D is unresolved. TRBV23-1 is an ORF; its function is uncertain. Trimming pared 4 bases from V and 0 bases from J, leaving 13 bases between. The CDR3 has 15 amino acids. In nucleotides, the CDR3 is TGCGCCAGCAGTCCAATACGGATGAGCTCCTACGAGCAGTACTTC. Translating gives CASSPIRMSSYEQYF.

The chain has TRBV10-2 and TRBJ1-3; D is undetermined. Trimming left V 8 bases short and J 1 base short, with 21 bases between. The CDR3 extends over 17 amino acids. Germline CDR1 reads WSHSY; CDR2 reads SAAADI. This chain's CDR3 is CASGPRTGSLSGNTIYF. Written as DNA, the CDR3 is TGCGCCAGCGGACCCAGAACCGGGTCTCTTTCTGGAAACACCATATATTTT.

The CDR3 DNA follows: TGTGCCAGCACCCTCGGGCCCCGGGCAGGGAATTCACCCCTCCACTTT. The encoded protein is CASTLGPRAGNSPLHF. The V gene is TRBV9, the J gene TRBJ1-6; tentative D call: TRBD1 (5 bases). The V end was cut by 6 bases, the J end by 7 bases, with 20 bases between. This CDR3 contains 16 residues. CDR1 and CDR2 (germline): SGDLS, YYNGEE.

V and J are TRBV5-4 and TRBJ2-7; D perhaps matches TRBD2 (5 bases). Germline assignment: CDR1 SGHNT and CDR2 YYREEE (reference sequence). V was pared by 3 bases and J by 3 bases, with 13 bases between. The CDR3 contains 14 residues. CDR3 region: CASSSRTQDYEQYF. The CDR3 DNA sequence: TGTGCCAGCAGCTCAAGGACTCAAGACTACGAGCAGTACTTC.

The chain employs TRBV2 and TRBJ1-2; D unclear. The length of the CDR3 is 11 residues. Germline V gene lookup returns CDR1 SNHLY and CDR2 FYNNEI. V was shortened by 0 bases and J by 9 bases, with 5 bases between the two germline ends. The CDR3 loop reads CASSEARSYTF. The CDR3 bases are TGTGCCAGCAGTGAAGCGCGCAGCTACACCTTC.

The chain employs TRBV7-6 and TRBJ1-3; TRBD1 aligns across 7 bases. This CDR3 comprises 17 residues. Germline assignment: CDR1 SGHVS and CDR2 FNYEAQ. V trimming: 0 bases; J trimming: 0 bases; junction bases outside the gene matches: 5. CDR3 nucleotides: TGTGCCAGCAGCTTAGCACCAGGGGGGAGCTCTGGAAACACCATATATTTT. Translating gives CASSLAPGGSSGNTIYF. The full variable domain, completed using reference TRBV7-6 and TRBJ1-3, is GAGVSQSPRYKVTKRGQDVALRCDPISGHVSLYWYRQALGQGPEFLTYFNYEAQQDKSGLPNDRFSAERPEGSISTLTIQRTEQRDSAMYRCASSLAPGGSSGNTIYFGEGSWLTVV.

J is TRBJ2-3 and V is TRBV6-4, with D possibly TRBD1 on 5 matching bases. Germline values: CDR1 MRHNA, CDR2 SNTAGT. With 5 bases removed from V and 1 base from J, the gap between germline ends came to 7 bases. The CDR3 is 13 residues long. CDR3 amino acids: CASSSQGTDTQYF. The CDR3, as DNA: TGTGCCAGCAGTTCACAGGGCACAGATACGCAGTATTTT.

The chain joins TRBV19 to TRBJ1-2; D ambiguous. Trimming removed 3 bases at V and 8 bases at J, with 13 bases between. Germline V gene lookup returns CDR1 LNHDA and CDR2 SQIVND (reference sequence). CDR3 length: 13 residues. CDR3 DNA: TGTGCCAGTAGTATGGTTCCCCCATTGGGCTACACCTTC. The encoded protein is CASSMVPPLGYTF.

This rearrangement joins TRBV10-3 to TRBJ2-1; 10 bases line up with TRBD2. After removal of 0 bases from V and 6 bases from J, the junction contained 5 bases not matched to a gene. Germline assignment: CDR1 ENHRY and CDR2 SYGVKD. The CDR3 runs to 16 residues. Written as DNA, the CDR3 is TGTGCCATCAGTGAGTCTCAGCGGGGGGGCTCCAATGAGCAGTTCTTC. Protein product: CAISESQRGGSNEQFF.

The genes are TRBV2 and TRBJ2-5; D might be TRBD2 (5 bases). The CDR3 is made up of 14 amino acids. V was clipped by 2 bases and J by 5 bases, with 12 bases between them. CDR1 is SNHLY, CDR2 FYNNEI, per germline. CDR3 amino acids: CASSEWSSRETQYF. The CDR3 nucleotides read TGTGCCAGCAGTGAATGGTCTAGCCGGGAGACCCAGTACTTC.

This chain connects TRBV29-1 to TRBJ2-4; TRBD1 or TRBD2 may be the D gene (5 bases each). V was shortened by 3 bases and J by 6 bases, with 12 bases between the two germline ends. The germline CDR1 and CDR2 sequences are SQVTM and ANQGSEA. The CDR3 sequence is 13 residues long. Written as DNA, the CDR3 is TGCAGCGTTGAGATGTGGGACGGAAACATTCAGTACTTC. Amino acid sequence: CSVEMWDGNIQYF.

V gene TRBV7-9 combines with J gene TRBJ1-4; D possibly corresponds to TRBD1 (5 bases). Germline assignment: CDR1 SEHNR and CDR2 FQNEAQ (reference sequence). This CDR3 contains 15 residues. The germline V and J ends were trimmed by 3 bases and 4 bases, with 12 bases remaining between them. Here the CDR3 reads CASSFTGVDNEKLFF. The DNA of the CDR3 is TGTGCCAGCAGCTTTACAGGTGTTGATAATGAAAAACTGTTTTTT.

The rearrangement links TRBV11-2 to TRBJ1-2; TRBD1 might be the D (5 bases). From germline, CDR1 is SGHAT and CDR2 FQNNGV. The CDR3 is 13 residues long. Trimming left V 5 bases short and J 5 bases short, with 12 bases between. The CDR3 DNA sequence: TGTGCCAGCAGCCCCCCGGGGCCGTATGGCTACACCTTC. Translated, it gives CASSPPGPYGYTF.

The chain combines TRBV9 with TRBJ1-2; TRBD1 aligns across 7 bases. The CDR3 is 13 residues long. CDR1 and CDR2 from the germline V gene are SGDLS and YYNGEE. J was trimmed by 3 bases and V by 3 bases; bases with no gene match: 2. The CDR3, as DNA: TGTGCCAGCAGCGGAACAGGGGACTATGGCTACACCTTC. Its translation is CASSGTGDYGYTF.

The CDR3 sequence is CASSGQGMGNQPQHF. Here the CDR3 DNA reads TGTGCCAGTAGTGGACAGGGGATGGGCAATCAGCCCCAGCATTTT. The chain uses TRBV19 and TRBJ1-5, with TRBD1 matching 9 bases. The CDR3 spans 15 residues. Germline-derived CDR1 and CDR2 are LNHDA and SQIVND (reference sequence). V gave up 5 bases and J gave up 2 bases; unmatched junction bases: 4.

The chain couples TRBV2 to TRBJ1-2; D unresolved. V was pared by 6 bases and J by 0 bases, with 8 bases between. Germline V lookup: CDR1 SNHLY, CDR2 FYNNEI. The CDR3 has 13 residues. CDR3 DNA sequence: TGTGCCAGCAGGGGGAGGCCTAACTATGGCTACACCTTC. Translation gives CASRGRPNYGYTF.

J is TRBJ2-3 and V is TRBV21-1; the table's D call of TRBD1 was not tested on the DNA. TRBV21-1 is a documented pseudogene. The CDR3 consists of 18 residues. The DNA for the CDR3 is TGTGCCAGCAGCAAATCCAAATTCCGGACAGGGAGGCCAGATACGCAGTATTTT. It translates to CASSKSKFRTGRPDTQYF.

The gene calls are TRBV18 and TRBJ1-2, with D tentatively TRBD1 (5 bases). Germline-derived CDR1 and CDR2 are KGHSH and LQKENI. Trimming stripped 0 bases from V and 7 bases from J, with 18 bases between. The CDR3 runs to 16 residues. DNA of the CDR3: TGTGCCAGCTCACCACCGAACGGACCCCAGGGTGGTGGCTACACCTTC. Amino acids: CASSPPNGPQGGGYTF. Filled out from reference TRBV18 and TRBJ1-2, the complete variable domain reads NAGVMQNPRHLVRRRGQEARLRCSPMKGHSHVYWYRQLPEEGLKFMVYLQKENIIDESGMPKERFSAEFPKEGPSILRIQQVVRGDSAAYFCASSPPNGPQGGGYTFGSGTRLTVV.

This chain uses TRBV25-1 with TRBJ1-6, with a weak D call TRBD1 (5 bases). The CDR3 extends over 17 amino acids. The V gene lost 6 bases and the J gene lost 0 bases, with 15 bases spanning the gap. Per germline, CDR1 MGHDK and CDR2 SYGVNS. CDR3 sequence: CASRPNRDSSYNSPLHF. Here the CDR3 DNA reads TGTGCCAGCAGACCAAATAGAGACAGCTCCTATAATTCACCCCTCCACTTT.

V gene TRBV6-6 combines with J gene TRBJ2-1; TRBD2 matches 8 bases. With 6 bases clipped from V and 1 base from J, the junction kept 8 bases outside the gene matches. Germline lookup yields CDR1 MNHNY and CDR2 SVGAGI (reference sequence). The CDR3 extends over 16 amino acids. The CDR3 coding sequence is TGTGCCAGCAGGTCCCTGCGGGGGGAATCCTACAATGAGCAGTTCTTC. It yields the protein CASRSLRGESYNEQFF.

The rearrangement links TRBV2 to TRBJ2-1, with D possibly matching TRBD1 (6 bases). CDR3 length: 12 residues. Trimming took off 4 bases at V and 9 bases at J, with 10 bases between the two ends. Germline CDR1 is SNHLY and CDR2 is FYNNEI. The CDR3: CASSGDKVEQFF. Here the CDR3 DNA reads TGTGCCAGCAGTGGGGACAAGGTTGAGCAGTTCTTC.

The rearrangement joins TRBV7-9 to TRBJ2-5; tentative D call: TRBD1 (6 bases). The CDR3 is made up of 15 amino acids. Trimming stripped 6 bases from V and 4 bases from J, with 18 bases between. Looked up from germline, CDR1 is SEHNR and CDR2 is FQNEAQ (reference sequence). The CDR3 nucleotides read TGTGCCAGCAGAACCTACAGGGATGGTACAGAGACCCAGTACTTC. Protein: CASRTYRDGTETQYF.

This chain links TRBV4-1 with TRBJ1-2; the D is unclear. The CDR3 runs 11 residues. Germline V CDR1 and CDR2: MGHRA, YSYEKL. V was cut by 0 bases and J by 8 bases, with 4 bases left in between. In DNA form, the CDR3 reads TGCGCCAGCAGCCAAGATCGCGGCTACACCTTC. It codes for CASSQDRGYTF.

The CDR3 sequence is CASSEFQALFSYGYTF. DNA of the CDR3: TGTGCCAGCAGTGAATTTCAGGCCCTATTCTCCTATGGCTACACCTTC. The chain has TRBV2 and TRBJ1-2; D gene uncertain. Deletions cut 2 bases from V and 4 bases from J, with 17 bases between. The germline gives CDR1 SNHLY, CDR2 FYNNEI. CDR3 size: 16 residues.